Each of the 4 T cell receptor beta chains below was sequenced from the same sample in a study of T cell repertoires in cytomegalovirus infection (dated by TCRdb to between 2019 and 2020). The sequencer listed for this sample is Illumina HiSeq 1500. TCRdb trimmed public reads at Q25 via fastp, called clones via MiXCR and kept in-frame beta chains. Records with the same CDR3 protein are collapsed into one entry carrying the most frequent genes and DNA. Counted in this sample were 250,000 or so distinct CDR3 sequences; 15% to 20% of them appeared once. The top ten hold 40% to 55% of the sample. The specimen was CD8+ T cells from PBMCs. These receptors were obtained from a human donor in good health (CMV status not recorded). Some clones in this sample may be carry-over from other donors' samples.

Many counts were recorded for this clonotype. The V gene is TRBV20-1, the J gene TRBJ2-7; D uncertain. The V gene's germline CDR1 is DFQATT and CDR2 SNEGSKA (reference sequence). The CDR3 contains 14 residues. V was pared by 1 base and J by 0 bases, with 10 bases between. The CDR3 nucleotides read TGCAGTGCTAGAGGAACAGTAAGCTCCTACGAGCAGTACTTC. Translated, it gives CSARGTVSSYEQYF.

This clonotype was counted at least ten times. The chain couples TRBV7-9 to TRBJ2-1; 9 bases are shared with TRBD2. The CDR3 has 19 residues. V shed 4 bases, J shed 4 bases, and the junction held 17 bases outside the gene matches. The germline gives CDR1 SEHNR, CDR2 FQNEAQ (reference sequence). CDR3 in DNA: TGTGCCAGCAGCTCCTCCACGCGTCCTCAGCGGGGGGCTTACAATGAGCAGTTCTTC. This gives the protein CASSSSTRPQRGAYNEQFF.

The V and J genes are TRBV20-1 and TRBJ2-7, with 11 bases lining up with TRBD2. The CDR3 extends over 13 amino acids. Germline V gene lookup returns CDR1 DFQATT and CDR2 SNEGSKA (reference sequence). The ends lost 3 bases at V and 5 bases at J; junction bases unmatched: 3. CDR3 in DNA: TGCAGTGCTAGTGGGGGACTAGCGGACGAGCAGTACTTC. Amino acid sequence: CSASGGLADEQYF.

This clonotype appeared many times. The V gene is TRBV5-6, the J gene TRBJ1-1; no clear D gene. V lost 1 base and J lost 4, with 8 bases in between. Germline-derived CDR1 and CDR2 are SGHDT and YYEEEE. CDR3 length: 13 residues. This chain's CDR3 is CASSLTVRTEAFF. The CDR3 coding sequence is TGTGCCAGCAGCTTGACTGTTCGCACTGAAGCTTTCTTT. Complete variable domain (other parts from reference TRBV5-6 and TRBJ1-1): DAGVTQSPTHLIKTRGQQVTLRCSPKSGHDTVSWYQQALGQGPQFIFQYYEEEERQRGNFPDRFSGHQFPNYSSELNVNALLLGDSALYLCASSLTVRTEAFFGQGTRLTVV.